The rows below give T cell receptor beta chains drawn from one sample of a study of cytomegalovirus exposure and HLA in healthy donors. Profiled with immunoSEQ multiplex PCR; TCRdb holds only in-frame clones, not every one. In the table there are roughly 68,000 clones, around 80% of which are singletons. Sequencing input: PBMCs. The receptors stem from a woman aged 25-40 years in good health and CMV-seropositive. Each CDR3 is given with its conserved first and last residue. A D gene is named only where the DNA matches it firmly. Size values are once, few and many counts, or a class for expanded clones, and some rows have none.

clone_size: .
v_call: TRBV6-1
j_call: TRBJ1-1
d_call: .
cdr3_aa: CASSEGAGFTHTEAFF
cdr3_nt: TGTGCCAGCAGTGAGGGGGCTGGCTTTACGCACACTGAAGCTTTCTTT

clone_size: .
v_call: TRBV5-8
j_call: TRBJ1-2
d_call: TRBD1
cdr3_aa: CASSLQGRGDNGYTF
cdr3_nt: TGTGCCAGCAGCTTACAGGGGAGAGGGGATAATGGCTACACCTTC

clone_size: .
v_call: TRBV5-8
j_call: TRBJ2-6
d_call: .
cdr3_aa: CASSFSDRDSGANVLTF
cdr3_nt: TGTGCCAGCAGCTTTTCCGACCGGGACTCTGGGGCCAACGTCCTGACTTTC

clone_size: .
v_call: TRBV19
j_call: TRBJ2-4
d_call: TRBD2
cdr3_aa: CASSIQREGPKNIQYF
cdr3_nt: TGTGCCAGTAGTATCCAGCGGGAGGGCCCCAAAAACATTCAGTACTTC

clone_size: .
v_call: TRBV27
j_call: TRBJ2-7
d_call: .
cdr3_aa: CASSPRVGYEQYF
cdr3_nt: TGTGCCAGCAGCCCCAGGGTCGGGTACGAGCAGTACTTC

clone_size: .
v_call: TRBV2
j_call: TRBJ2-5
d_call: .
cdr3_aa: CASRLRRGQETQYF
cdr3_nt: TGTGCCAGCAGGCTTAGGAGGGGCCAAGAGACCCAGTACTTC

clone_size: .
v_call: TRBV27
j_call: TRBJ1-5
d_call: .
cdr3_aa: CASSLKMQISNQPQHF
cdr3_nt: TGTGCCAGCAGTTTAAAAATGCAGATTAGCAATCAGCCCCAGCATTTT

clone_size: few
v_call: TRBV5-1
j_call: TRBJ2-3
d_call: .
cdr3_aa: CASSPLHLGGGTDTQYF
cdr3_nt: TGCGCCAGCAGCCCTCTCCACTTGGGCGGGGGCACAGATACGCAGTATTTT

clone_size: .
v_call: TRBV25-1
j_call: TRBJ2-7
d_call: .
cdr3_aa: CASSGTIPSEQYF
cdr3_nt: TGTGCCAGCAGTGGAACTATCCCGTCCGAGCAGTACTTC

clone_size: .
v_call: TRBV7-2
j_call: TRBJ2-7
d_call: TRBD1
cdr3_aa: CASSLGTGTGVYEQYF
cdr3_nt: TGTGCCAGCAGCTTAGGGACCGGGACAGGGGTTTACGAGCAGTACTTC

clone_size: .
v_call: TRBV6-1
j_call: TRBJ2-1
d_call: .
cdr3_aa: CASRGSLNGLSEQFF
cdr3_nt: TGTGCCAGCAGGGGCAGCCTAAATGGTCTAAGTGAGCAGTTCTTC

clone_size: few
v_call: TRBV6-5
j_call: TRBJ1-6
d_call: .
cdr3_aa: CASRGHGMYNSPLHF
cdr3_nt: TGTGCCAGCAGGGGACATGGGATGTATAATTCACCCCTCCACTTT

clone_size: few
v_call: TRBV4-1
j_call: TRBJ1-5
d_call: .
cdr3_aa: CASSQEQQGGNQPQHF
cdr3_nt: TGCGCCAGCAGCCAAGAACAACAGGGAGGCAATCAGCCCCAGCATTTT